This T cell receptor beta chain was identified during a study of shared clonotypes between healthy human individuals. Whole-study context: Two women and a few men aged 18 to 49 made up the donors.

The CDR3 spans 15 residues. Germline V gene lookup returns CDR1 SNHLY and CDR2 FYNNEI. With 4 bases clipped from V and 1 base from J, the junction kept 4 bases outside the gene matches. Sequenced by immunoSEQ multiplex PCR; TCRdb stores in-frame clones only, minus some. The table has 2 million to 2.5 million clones, 80% to 95% seen once. Findings of the study overall: Naive subsets usually exceeded memory subsets in estimated richness. Clonotype sharing across several donors was observed for approximately 5% of naive CD4 clonotypes.

In the case of this clone: The antigen is not known.

Sequenced: naive CD4+ T cells from PBMCs. Subset: CD45RA+ positively selected. The origin of this receptor is a man aged 18 to 29 in good health. Some clones in this sample may be carry-over from other donors' samples. The chain joins TRBV2 to TRBJ2-5, with 9 bases identical to TRBD2. Here the CDR3 DNA reads TGTGCCAGCAGTGCTAGCGGGAATTCCCAAGAGACCCAGTACTTC. Translated: CASSASGNSQETQYF.